This T cell receptor (beta chain) was captured in a study of T cell responses to AZD1222 COVID-19 vaccine. Points from the study as a whole: Across the whole spike, CD4 TCRs peaked at regions 160-218 and 743-854. Only 5 or 6 people who got AZD1222 tested seropositive at baseline.

As to this clone: Its antigen is not known.

Sequenced by immunoSEQ multiplex PCR; TCRdb stores in-frame clones only, minus some. The sample includes roughly 120,000 clones, about 86% of them seen just once. The CDR3 is 12 residues long. V lost 5 bases and J lost 5, with 9 bases in between. CDR1 is MGHDK, CDR2 SYGVNS, per germline. The source of this sequence is an adult in good health. This sequence joins TRBV25-1 and TRBJ1-2, with D possibly TRBD1 on 5 matching bases. Sequencing was performed on peripheral blood, taken on day 0 of AZD1222 vaccination. CDR3 DNA: TGTGCCAGCAGTCAGGGCGAGTATGGCTACACCTTC. Protein product: CASSQGEYGYTF.